Below are 9 T cell receptor beta chains sequenced from a single sample in a study of beta chain features in type 1 diabetes. The isolated RNA, all of it, was reverse transcribed, so expressed TCRB transcripts were what got sequenced. This table comes from immunoSEQ multiplex PCR, and its TCRdb copy is limited to in-frame clones, with some not included. The sample consists of 200,000 to 300,000 clones, about 71% of them appearing once. The specimen was naive CD4+ T cells from blood. The source of these receptors is a man in his thirties or forties in good health.

V is TRBV6-5 and J is TRBJ1-1; no clear D. The CDR3 sequence is 13 residues long. V was pared by 2 bases and J by 4 bases, with 8 bases between. CDR1 is MNHEY and CDR2 is SVGAGI in the germline V gene. The CDR3 DNA reads TGTGCCAGCAGTTACGGACGGTTCACTGAAGCTTTCTTT. Protein sequence: CASSYGRFTEAFF.

The V call is TRBV5-4, the J call TRBJ2-5; TRBD1 might be the D (5 bases). The CDR3 consists of 13 residues. CDR1 is SGHNT and CDR2 is YYREEE in the germline V gene (reference sequence). V was pared by 0 bases and J by 2 bases, with 5 bases between. The CDR3 is CASSLDRQETQYF. CDR3 DNA sequence: TGTGCCAGCAGCTTGGACAGGCAAGAGACCCAGTACTTC.

The chain is built from TRBV23-1 and TRBJ1-5, with D perhaps matching TRBD1 (5 bases). TRBV23-1 is recorded as an ORF, its role being uncertain. V shed 0 bases and J shed 5 bases, with 17 bases lying between them. The CDR3 runs to 17 residues. CDR3 nucleotide sequence: TGCGCCAGCAGTCAATCAGGTCAAGACAGCGGCGATCAGCCCCAGCATTTT. Amino acid sequence: CASSQSGQDSGDQPQHF.

The chain uses TRBV29-1 and TRBJ1-2; D possibly corresponds to TRBD1 (6 bases). The CDR3 has 14 residues. V was trimmed by 0 bases and J by 5 bases, leaving 13 bases between them. Per the germline V gene, CDR1 is SQVTM and CDR2 is ANQGSEA. CDR3 in DNA: TGCAGCGTTGAAGATGGTAACACAGGGTATGGCTACACCTTC. Translation: CSVEDGNTGYGYTF. Supplemented by reference TRBV29-1 and TRBJ1-2, the full variable domain reads SAVISQKPSRDICQRGTSLTIQCQVDSQVTMMFWYRQQPGQSLTLIATANQGSEATYESGFVIDKFPISRPNLTFSTLTVSNMSPEDSSIYLCSVEDGNTGYGYTFGSGTRLTVV.

The chain employs TRBV7-2 and TRBJ2-7; the match to TRBD2 covers 8 bases. This CDR3 has 15 amino acids. The germline CDR1 and CDR2 sequences are SGHTA and FQGNSA. V gave up 5 bases and J gave up 6 bases; unmatched junction bases: 12. The CDR3 DNA follows: TGTGCCAGCAGCCCCCGGAGCGGGAGCTTAGTCGAGCAGTACTTC. It codes for CASSPRSGSLVEQYF.

This clone was seen only a few times. This chain's CDR3 is CASSQDGLRVDTQYF. The CDR3 DNA reads TGTGCCAGCAGCCAAGATGGACTAAGGGTAGATACGCAGTATTTT. V gene TRBV4-2 combines with J gene TRBJ2-3, with D possibly being TRBD2 (6 bases). V was clipped by 0 bases and J by 5 bases, with 12 bases between them. Germline values: CDR1 LGHNA, CDR2 YNFKEQ. This CDR3 comprises 15 residues.

The V gene is TRBV5-1, the J gene TRBJ1-1; D remains unclear. The length of the CDR3 is 13 residues. V was shortened by 1 base and J by 4 bases, with 8 bases between the two germline ends. Germline CDR1 reads SGHRS; CDR2 reads YFSETQ. The CDR3 nucleotides read TGCGCCAGCAGCTTGTCAGTATCCACTGAAGCTTTCTTT. It is translated as CASSLSVSTEAFF.

Comment on this clone: This same CDR3 is encoded by further DNA sequences in the sample. The chain carries TRBV20-1 and TRBJ2-1, with D unclear. The CDR3 runs to 10 residues. Germline CDR1 is DFQATT and CDR2 is SNEGSKA (reference sequence). Trimming removed 5 bases at V and 10 bases at J, with 9 bases between. The CDR3 is CSAPVVEQFF. In nucleotides, the CDR3 is TGCAGTGCTCCTGTCGTCGAGCAGTTCTTC.

This clone appeared a single time. The chain links TRBV27 to TRBJ2-1, with a possible D match to TRBD1 (7 bases). CDR3 length: 15 amino acids. CDR1 MNHEY and CDR2 SMNVEV come from the germline V gene (reference sequence). With 3 bases removed from V and 5 bases from J, the gap between germline ends came to 14 bases. The CDR3 loop is CASSLEGALNNEQFF. CDR3 DNA sequence: TGTGCCAGCAGTTTGGAGGGGGCGCTGAACAATGAGCAGTTCTTC.